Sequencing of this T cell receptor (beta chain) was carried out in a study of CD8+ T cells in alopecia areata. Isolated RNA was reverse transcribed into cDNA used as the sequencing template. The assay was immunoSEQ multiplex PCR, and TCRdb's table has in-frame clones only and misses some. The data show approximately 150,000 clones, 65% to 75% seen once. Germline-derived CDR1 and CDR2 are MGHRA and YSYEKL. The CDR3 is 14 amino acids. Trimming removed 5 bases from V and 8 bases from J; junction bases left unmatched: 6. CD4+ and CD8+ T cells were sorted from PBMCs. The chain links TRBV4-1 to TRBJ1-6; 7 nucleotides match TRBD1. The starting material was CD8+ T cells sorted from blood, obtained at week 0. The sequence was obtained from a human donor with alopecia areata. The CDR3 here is CASSEQGKYSPLHF. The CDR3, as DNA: TGCGCCAGCAGCGAACAGGGGAAGTATTCACCCCTCCACTTT.